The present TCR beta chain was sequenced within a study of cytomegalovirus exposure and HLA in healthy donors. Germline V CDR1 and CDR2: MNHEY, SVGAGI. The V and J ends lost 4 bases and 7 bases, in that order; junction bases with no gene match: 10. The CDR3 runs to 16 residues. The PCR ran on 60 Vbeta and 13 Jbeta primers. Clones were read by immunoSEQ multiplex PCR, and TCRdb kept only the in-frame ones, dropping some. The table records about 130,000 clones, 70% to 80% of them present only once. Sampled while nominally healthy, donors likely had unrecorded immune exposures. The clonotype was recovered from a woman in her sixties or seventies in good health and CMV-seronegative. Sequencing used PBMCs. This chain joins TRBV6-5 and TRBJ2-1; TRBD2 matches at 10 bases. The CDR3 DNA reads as TGTGCCAGCAGTTTCCTAGCGGGAGTGGGTGGAAATGAGCAGTTCTTC. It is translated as CASSFLAGVGGNEQFF.